This is a list of T cell receptor beta chains from one sample in a study of T cells in Graves' hyperthyroidism and ophthalmopathy. TCRdb called the multiplex PCR reads again in MiXCR, with one record for every CDR3 protein. The sample has hundreds of thousands of distinct CDR3 sequences, 35% seen once; the top ten hold around 30%. Input material: blood. Receptor source: a woman between 35 and 50 years old with Graves' hyperthyroidism. Both conserved end residues are part of each CDR3. Each record gives: J gene, V gene, CDR3 protein.

>TRBJ1-2|TRBV6-6
CASSATFSGVGYTF
>TRBJ2-7|TRBV6-5
CASSYGFDAEQYF
>TRBJ2-5|TRBV9
CASSVKVSGVGKETQYF
>TRBJ2-7|TRBV12-3/TRBV12-4
CASSFEGQGNYEQYF
>TRBJ1-5|TRBV2
CASRTTGSGQPQHF
>TRBJ1-5|TRBV25-1
CASSEYNNQPQHF
>TRBJ1-4|TRBV2
CASQAGIREKLFF
>TRBJ1-5|TRBV10-3
CAISVEGTENQPQHF
>TRBJ2-7|TRBV6-5
CASSYAPDLSSYEQYF
>TRBJ1-1|TRBV29-1
CSVDDGASSGTEAFF
>TRBJ2-7|TRBV7-2
CASSLDGQIAYEQYF